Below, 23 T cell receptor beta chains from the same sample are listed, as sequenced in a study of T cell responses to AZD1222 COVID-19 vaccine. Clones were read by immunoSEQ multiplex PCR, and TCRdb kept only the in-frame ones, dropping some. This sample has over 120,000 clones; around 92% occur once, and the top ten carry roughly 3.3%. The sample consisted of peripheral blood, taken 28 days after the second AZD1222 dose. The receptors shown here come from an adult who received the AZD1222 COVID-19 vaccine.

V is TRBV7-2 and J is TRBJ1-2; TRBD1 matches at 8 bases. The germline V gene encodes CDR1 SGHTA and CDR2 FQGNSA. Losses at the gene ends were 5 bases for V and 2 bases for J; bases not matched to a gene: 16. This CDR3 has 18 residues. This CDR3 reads CASSLGRAGGTLNYGYTF. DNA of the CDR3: TGTGCCAGCAGCCTAGGAAGGGCAGGGGGCACCCTGAACTATGGCTACACCTTC.

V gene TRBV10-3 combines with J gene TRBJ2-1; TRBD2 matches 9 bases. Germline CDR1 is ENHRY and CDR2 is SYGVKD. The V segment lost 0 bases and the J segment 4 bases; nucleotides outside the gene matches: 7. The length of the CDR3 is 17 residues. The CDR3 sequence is CAISESLLREGYNEQFF. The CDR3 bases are TGTGCCATCAGTGAGTCGTTGCTGCGGGAGGGGTACAATGAGCAGTTCTTC.

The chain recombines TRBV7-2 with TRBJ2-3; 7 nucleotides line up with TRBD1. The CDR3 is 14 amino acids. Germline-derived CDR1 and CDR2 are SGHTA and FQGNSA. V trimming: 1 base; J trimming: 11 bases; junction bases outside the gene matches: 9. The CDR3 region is CASSLGQGSVGQYF. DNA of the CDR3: TGTGCCAGCAGCTTAGGACAGGGATCGGTTGGGCAGTATTTT.

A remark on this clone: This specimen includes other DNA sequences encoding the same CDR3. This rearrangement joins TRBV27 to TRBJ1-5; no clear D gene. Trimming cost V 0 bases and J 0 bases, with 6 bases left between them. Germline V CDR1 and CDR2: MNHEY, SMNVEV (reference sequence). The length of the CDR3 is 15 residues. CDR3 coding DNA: TGTGCCAGCAGTTTATCCTGGAGTAGCAATCAGCCCCAGCATTTT. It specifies CASSLSWSSNQPQHF.

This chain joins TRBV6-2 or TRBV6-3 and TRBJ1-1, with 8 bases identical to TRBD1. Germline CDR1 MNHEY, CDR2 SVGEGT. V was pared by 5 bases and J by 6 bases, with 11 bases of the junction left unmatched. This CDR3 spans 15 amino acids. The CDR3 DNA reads TGTGCCAGCAGTACCTCAGGGGGCCGGGGAGCTGAAGCTTTCTTT. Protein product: CASSTSGGRGAEAFF.

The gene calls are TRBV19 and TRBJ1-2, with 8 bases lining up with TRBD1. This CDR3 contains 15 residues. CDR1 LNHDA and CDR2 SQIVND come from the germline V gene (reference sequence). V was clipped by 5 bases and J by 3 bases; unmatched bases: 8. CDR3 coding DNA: TGTGCCAGTAGTGTCCCAGGGGGCGCGGACTATGGCTACACCTTC. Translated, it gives CASSVPGGADYGYTF.

CDR3 residues: CASSPGQGPTYTF. The CDR3 coding sequence is TGTGCCAGCAGTCCCGGACAGGGCCCGACCTACACCTTC. This chain joins TRBV28 and TRBJ1-2; 8 bases agree with TRBD1. Germline V gives CDR1 MDHEN, CDR2 SYDVKM. Unmatched junction bases numbered 9, after V lost 5 bases and J lost 10 bases. The CDR3 consists of 13 residues.

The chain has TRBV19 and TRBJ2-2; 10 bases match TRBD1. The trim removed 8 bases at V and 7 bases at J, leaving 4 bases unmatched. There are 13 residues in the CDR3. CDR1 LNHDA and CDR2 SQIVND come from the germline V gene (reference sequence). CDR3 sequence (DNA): TGTGCCAGTGGACAGGGGGAAGGCGGGGAGCTGTTTTTT. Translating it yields CASGQGEGGELFF.

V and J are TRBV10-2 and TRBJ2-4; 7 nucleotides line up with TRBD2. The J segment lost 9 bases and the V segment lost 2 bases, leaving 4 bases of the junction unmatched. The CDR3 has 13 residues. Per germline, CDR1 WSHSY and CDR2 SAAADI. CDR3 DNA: TGCGCCAGCAGTGAGATCATAGCGGGCATTCAGTACTTC. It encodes CASSEIIAGIQYF.

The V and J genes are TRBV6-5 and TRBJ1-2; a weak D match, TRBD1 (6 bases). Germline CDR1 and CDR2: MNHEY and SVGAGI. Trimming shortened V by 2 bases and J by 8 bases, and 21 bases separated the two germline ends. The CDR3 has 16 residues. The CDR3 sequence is CASSYRAGGQLEGYTF. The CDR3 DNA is TGTGCCAGCAGTTACAGGGCGGGGGGCCAGTTGGAAGGCTACACCTTC.

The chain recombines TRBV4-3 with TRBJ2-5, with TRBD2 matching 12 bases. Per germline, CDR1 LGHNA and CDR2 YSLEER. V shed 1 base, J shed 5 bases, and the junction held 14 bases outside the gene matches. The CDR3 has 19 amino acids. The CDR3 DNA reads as TGCGCCAGCAGCCAAGCCATTTTGGCTAGCGGGAGGGCCGGGGAGACCCAGTACTTC. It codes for CASSQAILASGRAGETQYF.

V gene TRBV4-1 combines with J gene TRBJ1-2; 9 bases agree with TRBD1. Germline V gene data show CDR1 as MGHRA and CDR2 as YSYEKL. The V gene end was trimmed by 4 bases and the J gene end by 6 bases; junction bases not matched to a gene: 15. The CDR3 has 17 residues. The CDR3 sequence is CASSPPPFEQGADGYTF. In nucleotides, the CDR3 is TGCGCCAGCAGCCCCCCACCATTCGAACAGGGGGCCGATGGCTACACCTTC.

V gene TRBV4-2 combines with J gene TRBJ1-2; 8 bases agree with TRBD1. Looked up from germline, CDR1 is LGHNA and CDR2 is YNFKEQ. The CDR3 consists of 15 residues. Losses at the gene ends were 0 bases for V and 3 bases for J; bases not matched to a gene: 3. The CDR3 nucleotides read TGTGCCAGCAGCCAAGACACGACAGGGGACTATGGCTACACCTTC. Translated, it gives CASSQDTTGDYGYTF.

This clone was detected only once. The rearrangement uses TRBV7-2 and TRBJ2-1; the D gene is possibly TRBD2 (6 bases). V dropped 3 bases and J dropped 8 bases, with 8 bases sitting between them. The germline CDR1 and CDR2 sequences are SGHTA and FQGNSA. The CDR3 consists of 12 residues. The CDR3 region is CASSFRDYEQFF. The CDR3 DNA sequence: TGTGCCAGCAGCTTCAGGGACTATGAGCAGTTCTTC. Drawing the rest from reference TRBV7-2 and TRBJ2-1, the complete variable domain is GAGVSQSPSNKVTEKGKDVELRCDPISGHTALYWYRQSLGQGLEFLIYFQGNSAPDKSGLPSDRFSAERTGGSVSTLTIQRTQQEDSAVYLCASSFRDYEQFFGPGTRLTVL.

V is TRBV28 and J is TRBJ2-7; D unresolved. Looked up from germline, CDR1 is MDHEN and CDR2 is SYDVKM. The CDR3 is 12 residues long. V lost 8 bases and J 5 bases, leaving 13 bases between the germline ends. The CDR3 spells CASENLLHEQYF. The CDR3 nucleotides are TGTGCCAGCGAGAACCTTCTCCACGAGCAGTACTTC.

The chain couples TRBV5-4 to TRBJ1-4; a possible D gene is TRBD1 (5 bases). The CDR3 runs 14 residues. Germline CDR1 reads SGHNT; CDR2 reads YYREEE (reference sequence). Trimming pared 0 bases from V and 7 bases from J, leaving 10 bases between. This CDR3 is CASSLGQGSEKLFF. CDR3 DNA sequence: TGTGCCAGCAGCTTGGGTCAGGGTAGTGAAAAACTGTTTTTT.

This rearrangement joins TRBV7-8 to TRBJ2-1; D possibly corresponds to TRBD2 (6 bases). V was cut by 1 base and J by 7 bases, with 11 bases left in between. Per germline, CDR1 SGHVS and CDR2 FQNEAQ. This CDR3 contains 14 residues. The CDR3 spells CASSLEGGTNEQFF. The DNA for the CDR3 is TGTGCCAGCAGCTTAGAGGGAGGAACTAATGAGCAGTTCTTC.

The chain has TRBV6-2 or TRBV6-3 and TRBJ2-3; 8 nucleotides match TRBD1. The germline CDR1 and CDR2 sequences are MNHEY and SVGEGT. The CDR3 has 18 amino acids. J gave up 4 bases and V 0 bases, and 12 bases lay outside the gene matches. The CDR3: CASSYSTSWTGNSDTQYF. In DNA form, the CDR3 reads TGTGCCAGCAGTTACTCGACTTCGTGGACAGGGAATTCAGATACGCAGTATTTT.

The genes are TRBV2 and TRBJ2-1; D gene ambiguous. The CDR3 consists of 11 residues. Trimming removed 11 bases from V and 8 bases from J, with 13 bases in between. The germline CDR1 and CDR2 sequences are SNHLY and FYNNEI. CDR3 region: CACQWAHEQFF. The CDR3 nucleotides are TGTGCCTGTCAATGGGCTCATGAGCAGTTCTTC.

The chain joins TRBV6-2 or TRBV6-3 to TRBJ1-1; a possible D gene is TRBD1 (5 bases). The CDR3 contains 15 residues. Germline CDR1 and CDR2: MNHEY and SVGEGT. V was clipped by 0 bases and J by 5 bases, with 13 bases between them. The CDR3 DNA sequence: TGTGCCAGCAGTTACTCGAGAGGGGAGGTGACTGAAGCTTTCTTT. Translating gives CASSYSRGEVTEAFF.

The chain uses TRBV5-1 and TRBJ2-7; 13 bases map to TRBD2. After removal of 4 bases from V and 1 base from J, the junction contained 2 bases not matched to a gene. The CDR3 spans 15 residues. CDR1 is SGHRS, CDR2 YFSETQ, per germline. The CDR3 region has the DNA TGCGCCAGCAGCGTGGGACTAGCGGGGTCCTACGAGCAGTACTTC. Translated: CASSVGLAGSYEQYF.

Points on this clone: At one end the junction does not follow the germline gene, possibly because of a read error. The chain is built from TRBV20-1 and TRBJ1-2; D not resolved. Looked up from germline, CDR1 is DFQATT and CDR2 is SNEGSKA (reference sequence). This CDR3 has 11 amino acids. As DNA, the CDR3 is TGCAGTGCCAGAGTAAACTATGGCTACACCTTC. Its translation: CSARVNYGYTF.

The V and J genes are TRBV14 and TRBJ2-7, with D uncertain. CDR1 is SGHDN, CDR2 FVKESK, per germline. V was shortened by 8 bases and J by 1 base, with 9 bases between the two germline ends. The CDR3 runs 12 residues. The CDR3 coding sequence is TGTGCCAGCGGCGTCCGGTCCTACGAGCAGTACTTC. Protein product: CASGVRSYEQYF.